Listed below are T cell receptor beta chains from one sample, sequenced in a study of cytomegalovirus exposure and HLA in healthy donors. Profiling relied on immunoSEQ multiplex PCR, and the TCRdb table lists in-frame clones only, not all of them. The table records about 120,000 clones, approximately 72% of them present only once. Sequencing was performed on PBMCs. The receptors were sampled from a man aged 60 to 69 in good health and CMV-seropositive. The CDR3 runs from the conserved cysteine through the conserved F or W. Each record gives: D gene, J gene, V gene, clone size, CDR3 protein. The D gene is left open where the match is weak. Expanded clones get a size class; other rows say once, few or many, or leave the size out.

>NA|TRBJ2-6|TRBV7-9|few
CSSSLRTVSGANGLTF
>TRBD1|TRBJ1-6|TRBV5-1|NA
CASSLAPGGTGGLPLHF
>TRBD1|TRBJ1-3|TRBV9|NA
CASSVSGQGGGGNTIYF
>NA|TRBJ1-3|TRBV2|NA
CASSRQGNTIYF
>NA|TRBJ1-2|TRBV6-1|NA
CASSETTNYGYTF
>NA|TRBJ1-2|TRBV27|NA
CASSYAARYGYTF
>TRBD1|TRBJ1-2|TRBV5-1|NA
CASSVRQGVDGYTF
>TRBD1|TRBJ2-3|TRBV10-2|NA
CASSPRDRFGDTQYF
>TRBD1|TRBJ2-7|TRBV7-9|NA
CASSLAGTGIAF
>TRBD1|TRBJ1-2|TRBV19|NA
CATSPAGSGGSYGYTF
>TRBD1|TRBJ2-7|TRBV2|once
CASTEGQGLHEQYF
>TRBD1|TRBJ1-2|TRBV5-1|NA
CASSPTGTGLGYTF
>NA|TRBJ2-5|TRBV7-9|few
CASSRYGVQETQYF
>NA|TRBJ1-1|TRBV19|NA
CASSIAWTADTEAFF
>NA|TRBJ1-1|TRBV7-9|NA
CASSIQGHTEAFF
>NA|TRBJ1-2|TRBV29-1|NA
CSLSVIQGSYGYTF
>TRBD1|TRBJ1-4|TRBV27|NA
CASRYAGTDNEKLFF
>TRBD2|TRBJ2-7|TRBV4-1|few
CASSLGLAGGLYEQYF
>NA|TRBJ1-5|TRBV7-9|NA
CASGGAGRNQPQHF
>NA|TRBJ2-7|TRBV20-1|NA
CSATNRDEQYF
>NA|TRBJ1-2|TRBV7-2|NA
CASSPRTEAFYGYTF
>TRBD1|TRBJ2-1|TRBV9|NA
CASSVGTGVYNEQFF
>NA|TRBJ1-1|TRBV6-6|few
CASSPGNTEAFF
>TRBD2|TRBJ2-1|TRBV9|NA
CASSVLAGGYNEQFF
>NA|TRBJ2-3|TRBV11-2|NA
CASSLQFTDTQYF
>NA|TRBJ2-5|TRBV5-5|NA
CASSGVPRDYQETQYF
>NA|TRBJ1-2|TRBV13|few
CASSFSVLAYGYTF
>TRBD2|TRBJ2-7|TRBV5-4|NA
CASSFPTSGRAEQYF
>NA|TRBJ2-5|TRBV11-3|NA
CASSFGGGVEETQYF
>NA|TRBJ2-6|TRBV7-9|NA
CASSLPRGRSGGANGLTF
>NA|TRBJ1-1|TRBV18|NA
CASSLAGMNTEAFF
>NA|TRBJ2-2|TRBV6-6|NA
CVSSYGAYNTGELFF
>TRBD2|TRBJ2-1|TRBV9|NA
CASSVATSGFSSYNEQFF
>NA|TRBJ2-7|TRBV18|NA
CASSPAGGIYEQYF
>TRBD1|TRBJ1-3|TRBV19|NA
CASIPQGARNTIYF
>TRBD1|TRBJ1-5|TRBV2|NA
CASSTGEGPQHF
>NA|TRBJ1-3|TRBV19|NA
CASSTRRRDTIYF
>NA|TRBJ2-7|TRBV5-4|NA
CASSYPTLSSYEQYF
>NA|TRBJ1-1|TRBV18|few
CASSPGRVGTEAFF
>NA|TRBJ2-5|TRBV4-1|NA
CASSQGTTGSRPEEAQYF
>TRBD1|TRBJ1-6|TRBV5-1|NA
CASSRTGSSYNSPLHF
>NA|TRBJ1-2|TRBV11-2|NA
CASSLTHPGEGYTF
>NA|TRBJ2-2|TRBV7-9|NA
CASSLQGSNTGELFF
>NA|TRBJ2-7|TRBV7-6|once
CASSLSLAPSTDRTSYEQYF
>NA|TRBJ1-5|TRBV6-1|NA
CASREYSNQPQHF
>TRBD1|TRBJ2-4|TRBV5-1|NA
CASSPTGGRFSQYF
>TRBD2|TRBJ2-7|TRBV11-2|NA
CASSISGGHSTYEQYF
>NA|TRBJ2-7|TRBV5-5|few
CASSPATDYEQYF
>TRBD2|TRBJ2-1|TRBV5-1|NA
CASRSGSLDNEQFF
>TRBD2|TRBJ2-2|TRBV18|NA
CASSPPSGSTGELFF
>NA|TRBJ1-1|TRBV28|NA
CAVHAGQPNTEAFF
>NA|TRBJ1-6|TRBV10-3|NA
CAISENRANSPLHF
>TRBD1|TRBJ2-3|TRBV7-9|NA
CASSQPGQGNWHADTQYF
>NA|TRBJ1-5|TRBV5-3|NA
CARSLPLSFEGGGNQPQHF
>TRBD1|TRBJ2-1|TRBV7-3|NA
CASSLNTGQWDEQFF
>NA|TRBJ2-7|TRBV9|NA
CAGSVSAGNRYYEQYF
>NA|TRBJ2-5|TRBV7-3|once
CASSLQGGEETQYF
>TRBD2|TRBJ2-2|TRBV9|NA
CASSGGLAGGTGELFF
>TRBD1|TRBJ1-1|TRBV2|NA
CASGQGNTEAFF